Reported below is one T cell receptor beta chain. CDR3 length: 16 residues. The germline gives CDR1 SGHRS, CDR2 YFSETQ. Trimming removed 1 base at V and 2 bases at J, with 16 bases between. The sample originates from a study of shared clonotypes between healthy human individuals. Terminally differentiated effector memory CD45RA+ cells were excluded from the naive CD8 cells, which were CD45RO-negative and positively selected for CCR7. Profiling relied on immunoSEQ multiplex PCR, and the TCRdb table lists in-frame clones only, not all of them. The data show millions of clones, about 95% seen once. The sequence derives from a man aged 18 to 29 in good health. The sample comprised naive CD8+ T cells sorted from blood. The chain employs TRBV5-1 and TRBJ2-7, with D perhaps matching TRBD1 (6 bases). CDR3 coding DNA: TGCGCCAGCAGCTTGAACGTCCTTGGGACACCCTACGAGCAGTACTTC. Translation: CASSLNVLGTPYEQYF.